Described below is a single T cell receptor (beta chain) sequence and its context. The entry originates in a study of blood T cells in healthy people across ages. This CDR3 comprises 15 residues. In germline, CDR1 is MGHRA, CDR2 YSYEKL. V lost 0 bases and J lost 7, with 13 bases in between. It was with a sample-barcoded 5' primer and a J-beta primer mix that a second PCR of roughly 6 to 11 cycles was run. TCRdb passed the 5' RACE reads through MiXCR, listing each CDR3 protein once. The sample lists about 1,400,000 distinct CDR3 sequences; 55% to 75% were seen once. V usage is TRBV4-1 and J usage is TRBJ1-5; D gene ambiguous. This TCR was sampled from a man aged 18 to 29 in good health. The specimen sequenced was blood. CDR3 in amino acids: CASSQEDRGHQPQHF. Written as DNA, the CDR3 is TGCGCCAGCAGCCAAGAAGATCGAGGGCACCAGCCCCAGCATTTT.